Sequencing of this T cell receptor beta chain was carried out in a study of T cell repertoires in cytomegalovirus infection. Study-wide background: Through public TCR beta signatures, both CMV infection and matching HLA type were indicated.

This clonotype was seen a handful of times. Its antigen is unknown. TCRdb used MiXCR to reprocess the reads, holding one entry per CDR3 protein. Seen here are 200,000 to 300,000 distinct CDR3 sequences, about 13% observed once, and the top ten hold 7% to 9.5%. Whole-study results and caveats: Summed frequency of public TCR beta families distinguished CMV carriers with the relevant HLA. The response measured ex vivo was dominated by TCR beta clonotypes (HLA-C-restricted and CMV-specific).

The clonotype originates from a human donor in good health (CMV status not recorded). Some clones in this sample may be carry-over from other donors' samples. Sequencing input: PBMCs.

The CDR3 DNA reads as TGCGCCAGCAGCGTCGGGACACCTAAGGGGTACGAGCAGTACTTC. It is translated as CASSVGTPKGYEQYF. The genes are TRBV5-1 and TRBJ2-7; the D gene is possibly TRBD1 (6 bases). Germline V gene lookup returns CDR1 SGHRS and CDR2 YFSETQ. With 4 bases removed from V and 4 bases from J, the gap between germline ends came to 18 bases. CDR3 size: 15 residues.